This T cell receptor (beta chain) was retrieved from a study of cytomegalovirus exposure and HLA in healthy donors. This clone was recorded once. The study ran its PCR with 60 Vbeta and 13 Jbeta primers. Assay used: immunoSEQ multiplex PCR; TCRdb lists only in-frame clones, some missing. The profile shows fewer than 150,000 clones, around 70% of them singletons. CDR1 and CDR2 from the germline V gene are MGHRA and YSYEKL. V was cut by 0 bases and J by 0 bases, with 10 bases left in between. CDR3 size: 16 residues. This sequence was found in a woman between 25 and 40 years old in good health and CMV-seronegative. The chain couples TRBV4-1 to TRBJ2-3; D unclear. Sequencing input: PBMCs. CDR3 amino acids: CASSQDRSASTDTQYF. The CDR3 bases are TGCGCCAGCAGCCAAGACAGGTCAGCTAGCACAGATACGCAGTATTTT.